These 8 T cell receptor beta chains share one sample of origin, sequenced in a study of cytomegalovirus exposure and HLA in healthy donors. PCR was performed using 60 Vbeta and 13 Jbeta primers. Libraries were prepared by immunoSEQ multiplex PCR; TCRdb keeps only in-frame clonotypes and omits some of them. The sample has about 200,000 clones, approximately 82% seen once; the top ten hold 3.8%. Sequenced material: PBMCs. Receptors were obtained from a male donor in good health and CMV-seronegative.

This CDR3 is CASGPGGYNEQYF. The CDR3 nucleotides read TGTGCCAGTGGCCCGGGGGGGTACAACGAGCAGTACTTC. V usage is TRBV19 and J usage is TRBJ2-7; TRBD2 matches at 8 bases. With 8 bases clipped from V and 5 bases from J, the junction kept 8 bases outside the gene matches. Per germline, CDR1 LNHDA and CDR2 SQIVND (reference sequence). The CDR3 has 13 amino acids.

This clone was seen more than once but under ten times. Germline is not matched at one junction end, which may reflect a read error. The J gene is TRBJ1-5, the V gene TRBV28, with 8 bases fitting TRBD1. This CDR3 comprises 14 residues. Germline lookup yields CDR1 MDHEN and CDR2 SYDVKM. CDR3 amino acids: CASSLAGGNQPQHF. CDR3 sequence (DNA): TGTGCCAGCAGTTTGGCAGGGGGCAACCAGCCCCAGCATTTT.

The CDR3 coding sequence is TGTGCCAGCCCAGGTGGCACCGGGGAGCTGTTTTTT. Its translation is CASPGGTGELFF. The chain recombines TRBV7-9 with TRBJ2-2; no firm D call. V was cut by 8 bases and J by 4 bases, with 8 bases left in between. CDR3 length: 12 residues. The V gene's germline CDR1 is SEHNR and CDR2 FQNEAQ (reference sequence).

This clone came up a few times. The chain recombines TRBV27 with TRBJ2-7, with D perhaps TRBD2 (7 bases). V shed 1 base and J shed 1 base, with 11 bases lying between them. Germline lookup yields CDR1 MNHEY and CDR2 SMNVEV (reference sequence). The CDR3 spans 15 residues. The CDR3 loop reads CASSLYGGQSYEQYF. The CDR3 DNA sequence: TGTGCCAGCAGTTTATACGGGGGGCAGTCCTACGAGCAGTACTTC.

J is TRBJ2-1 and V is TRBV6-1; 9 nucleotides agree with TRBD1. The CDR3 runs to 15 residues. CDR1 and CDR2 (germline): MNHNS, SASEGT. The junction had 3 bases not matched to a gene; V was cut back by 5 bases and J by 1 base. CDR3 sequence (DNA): TGTGCCAGCAGTACGACAGGGGGGTCCTACAATGAGCAGTTCTTC. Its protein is CASSTTGGSYNEQFF.

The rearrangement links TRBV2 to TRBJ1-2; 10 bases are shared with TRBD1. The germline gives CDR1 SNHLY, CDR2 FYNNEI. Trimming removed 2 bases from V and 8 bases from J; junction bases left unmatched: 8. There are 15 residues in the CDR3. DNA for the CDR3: TGTGCCAGCAGTGAAAGGGGACAGGGGATGGGCGGCTACACCTTC. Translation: CASSERGQGMGGYTF.

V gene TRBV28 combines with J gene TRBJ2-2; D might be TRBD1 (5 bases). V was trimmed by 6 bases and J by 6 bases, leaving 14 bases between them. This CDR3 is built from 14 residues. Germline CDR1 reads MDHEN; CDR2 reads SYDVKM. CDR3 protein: CASSLAGWAGELFF. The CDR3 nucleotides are TGTGCCAGCAGCTTGGCAGGGTGGGCCGGGGAGCTGTTTTTT.

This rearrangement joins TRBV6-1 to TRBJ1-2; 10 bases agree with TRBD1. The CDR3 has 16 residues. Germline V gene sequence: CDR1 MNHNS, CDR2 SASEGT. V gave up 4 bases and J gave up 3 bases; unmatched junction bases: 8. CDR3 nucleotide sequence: TGTGCCAGCAGTGCCGTAGGGACAGGGGCTCACTATGGCTACACCTTC. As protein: CASSAVGTGAHYGYTF.